The 20 T cell receptor beta chains below all came from one sample that was sequenced in a study of blood T cell repertoires in COVID-19. Only in-frame clones appear in the TCRdb table, and some are missing; sequencing was by immunoSEQ multiplex PCR. In the table there are 60,000 to 75,000 clones, about 90% of which are singletons. Specimen: peripheral blood. The origin of the receptors is a human donor in a cohort sampled during active COVID-19.

The chain recombines TRBV18 with TRBJ1-3, with D hard to call. The V gene lost 2 bases and the J gene lost 0 bases, with 5 bases spanning the gap. This CDR3 contains 14 residues. Germline V gene sequence: CDR1 KGHSH, CDR2 LQKENI. The CDR3 is CASSPAASGNTIYF. The DNA of the CDR3 is TGTGCCAGCTCACCAGCGGCCTCTGGAAACACCATATATTTT.

The rearrangement links TRBV5-1 to TRBJ2-5; TRBD1 might be the D (5 bases). Germline V gene lookup returns CDR1 SGHRS and CDR2 YFSETQ. Trimming pared 4 bases from V and 9 bases from J, leaving 19 bases between. The CDR3 has 14 amino acids. The CDR3 nucleotides read TGCGCCAGCAGCACTGGTGGGAACAAAGGGGCCCAGTACTTC. This encodes CASSTGGNKGAQYF.

The CDR3 DNA is TGTGCCAGTACACGACAGGGGGATGGCGGGGAGCTGTTTTTT. Protein product: CASTRQGDGGELFF. This rearrangement joins TRBV19 to TRBJ2-2, with TRBD1 matching over 9 bases. Germline V gene sequence: CDR1 LNHDA, CDR2 SQIVND (reference sequence). CDR3 size: 14 residues. Germline trimming cut 7 bases from V and 7 bases from J; bases unmatched to any gene: 7.

This rearrangement joins TRBV4-3 to TRBJ2-3, with 7 bases identical to TRBD1. CDR3 size: 15 residues. Looked up from germline, CDR1 is LGHNA and CDR2 is YSLEER. Germline trimming cut 0 bases from V and 4 bases from J; bases unmatched to any gene: 4. In DNA, the CDR3 is TGCGCCAGCAGCCAAGAAGGGGGCCGCGCAGATACGCAGTATTTT. It codes for CASSQEGGRADTQYF.

The chain is built from TRBV4-2 and TRBJ2-1; 8 bases match TRBD2. CDR3 length equals 16 residues. The germline V gene encodes CDR1 LGHNA and CDR2 YNFKEQ. After removal of 4 bases from V and 2 bases from J, the junction contained 7 bases not matched to a gene. In DNA, the CDR3 is TGTGCCAGCAGCCCTCCGGGACTAGGAGCCTACAATGAGCAGTTCTTC. Its protein is CASSPPGLGAYNEQFF.

CDR3 sequence: CATSDSQAQGQETQYF. The CDR3 coding sequence is TGTGCCACCAGTGATTCACAGGCCCAAGGGCAAGAGACCCAGTACTTC. The chain employs TRBV24-1 and TRBJ2-5, with a tentative D call TRBD1 (5 bases). Trimming removed 2 bases at V and 2 bases at J, with 14 bases between. This CDR3 spans 16 amino acids. Germline V gives CDR1 KGHDR, CDR2 SFDVKD.

The chain joins TRBV30 to TRBJ2-3; a possible D gene is TRBD2 (6 bases). The germline gives CDR1 GTSNPN, CDR2 SVGIG (reference sequence). Deletions cut 6 bases from V and 4 bases from J, with 8 bases between. The CDR3 covers 11 residues. This CDR3 is CACWRADTQYF. Here the CDR3 DNA reads TGTGCCTGTTGGAGGGCAGATACGCAGTATTTT. Drawing the rest from reference TRBV30 and TRBJ2-3, the complete variable domain is SQTIHQWPATLVQPVGSPLSLECTVEGTSNPNLYWYRQAAGRGLQLLFYSVGIGQISSEVPQNLSASRPQDRQFILSSKKLLLSDSGFYLCACWRADTQYFGPGTRLTVL.

V gene TRBV19 combines with J gene TRBJ2-2; 11 nucleotides line up with TRBD2. The CDR3 is made up of 19 amino acids. J gave up 7 bases and V 4 bases, and 17 bases lay outside the gene matches. Germline V CDR1 and CDR2: LNHDA, SQIVND (reference sequence). The CDR3 DNA is TGTGCCAGTAGTAATCGACTAGCGGGAAACGATGAAGGGGTCGGGGAGCTGTTTTTT. Protein: CASSNRLAGNDEGVGELFF.

The CDR3 DNA sequence: TGTGCCACCACCTCGGTCCTCACCTACGAGCAGTACTTC. This translates into CATTSVLTYEQYF. The chain employs TRBV28 and TRBJ2-7, with D unresolved. Germline-derived CDR1 and CDR2 are MDHEN and SYDVKM. This CDR3 has 13 residues. V was trimmed by 10 bases and J by 2 bases, leaving 15 bases between them.

CDR3 DNA sequence: TGTGCCTGGAGGGAAACTAGGGTTCAGTACTTC. It translates to CAWRETRVQYF. The chain uses TRBV30 and TRBJ2-7, with a weak D call TRBD2 (5 bases). The V gene's germline CDR1 is GTSNPN and CDR2 SVGIG (reference sequence). The ends were cut back, 3 bases at V and 10 bases at J, with 13 bases in the middle. There are 11 residues in the CDR3.

In nucleotides, the CDR3 is TGTGCCAGCTCACCCTCTTTGGCAGTCCCCGTCTACGAGCAGTACTTC. It translates to CASSPSLAVPVYEQYF. The chain recombines TRBV18 with TRBJ2-7; D not certain. This CDR3 has 16 amino acids. Trimming left V 3 bases short and J 3 bases short, with 18 bases between. Germline V CDR1 and CDR2: KGHSH, LQKENI.

This chain joins TRBV2 and TRBJ2-7; 7 bases are shared with TRBD1. Trimming cost V 2 bases and J 2 bases; bases outside gene matches: 3. The germline CDR1 and CDR2 sequences are SNHLY and FYNNEI. The CDR3 loop spans 14 amino acids. Here the CDR3 reads CASSEQQGAYEQYF. The CDR3 DNA sequence: TGTGCCAGCAGTGAACAGCAGGGGGCCTACGAGCAGTACTTC. The entire variable domain, with the rest obtained from reference TRBV2 and TRBJ2-7, is as follows: EPEVTQTPSHQVTQMGQEVILRCVPISNHLYFYWYRQILGQKVEFLVSFYNNEISEKSEIFDDQFSVERPDGSNFTLKIRSTKLEDSAMYFCASSEQQGAYEQYFGPGTRLTVT.

The V call is TRBV12-2, the J call TRBJ2-2; the table calls TRBD2, which could not be checked here. TRBV12-2 is termed a pseudogene. This CDR3 has 17 amino acids. Here the CDR3 reads CASRLATLGSNSGELFF. The CDR3 coding sequence is TGTGCAAGTCGCTTAGCCACCCTGGGGAGTAATTCCGGGGAGCTGTTTTTT.

The chain uses TRBV28 and TRBJ2-2; 7 positions agree with TRBD2. Trimming at V came to 3 bases and at J to 0 bases, leaving 4 bases not matched to a gene. Germline V gene lookup returns CDR1 MDHEN and CDR2 SYDVKM. This CDR3 is 16 amino acids long. The CDR3 DNA reads TGTGCCAGCAGTTTCAGACTAGCCCCGAACACCGGGGAGCTGTTTTTT. Protein: CASSFRLAPNTGELFF.

This chain links TRBV3-1 (or the pseudogene TRBV3-2) with TRBJ1-6; D ambiguous. Per the germline V gene, CDR1 is LGHDT and CDR2 is YNNKEL (reference sequence). The V and J ends lost 3 bases and 10 bases respectively, with 13 bases between them. The CDR3 length is 14 residues. The CDR3 reads CASSQKPRGSPLHF. The CDR3, as DNA: TGTGCCAGCAGCCAGAAACCCCGGGGATCACCCCTCCACTTT.

The chain employs TRBV24-1 and TRBJ2-1; possibly TRBD1 for D (6 bases). In germline, CDR1 is KGHDR, CDR2 SFDVKD. This CDR3 is 14 amino acids long. V lost 3 bases and J 11 bases, leaving 16 bases between the germline ends. CDR3 sequence (DNA): TGTGCCACCAGTGATCCCGTTAGAGGGGGTAAGCAGTTCTTC. As protein: CATSDPVRGGKQFF.

The chain has TRBV3-1 (or the pseudogene TRBV3-2) and TRBJ1-4, with D unclear. The V gene's germline CDR1 is LGHDT and CDR2 YNNKEL (reference sequence). Trimming left V 1 base short and J 8 bases short, with 14 bases between. This CDR3 spans 15 amino acids. CDR3 in DNA: TGTGCCAGCAGCCAAGTTATAGGAGGAGGGGAAAAACTGTTTTTT. This gives the protein CASSQVIGGGEKLFF.

This rearrangement joins TRBV29-1 to TRBJ2-1, with TRBD2 matching 12 bases. Unmatched junction bases numbered 7, after V lost 7 bases and J lost 0 bases. Germline CDR1 and CDR2: SQVTM and ANQGSEA. The CDR3 sequence is 16 residues long. The CDR3: CSERLAGDPSYNEQFF. The CDR3 coding sequence is TGCAGCGAACGACTAGCGGGAGACCCCTCCTACAATGAGCAGTTCTTC.

The chain couples TRBV20-1 to TRBJ2-1, with D unclear. The CDR3 runs to 14 residues. Germline V gene data show CDR1 as DFQATT and CDR2 as SNEGSKA (reference sequence). The V end lost 3 bases, the J end lost 0 bases, and 9 bases lay between the germline ends. The DNA of the CDR3 is TGCAGTGCTAGTCCCCCGAGCTCCTACAATGAGCAGTTCTTC. Encoded protein: CSASPPSSYNEQFF.

J is TRBJ2-2 and V is TRBV5-1; D gene ambiguous. V was shortened by 2 bases and J by 0 bases, with 14 bases between the two germline ends. This CDR3 comprises 17 residues. Germline V gives CDR1 SGHRS, CDR2 YFSETQ. CDR3 sequence (DNA): TGCGCCAGCAGCTTTGTAACGATGGCCTCGAACACCGGGGAGCTGTTTTTT. Translation: CASSFVTMASNTGELFF.